This T cell receptor (beta chain) was captured by sequencing in a study of CD8 T cells in ankylosing spondylitis. Notes on the study in general: Disease-linked clones had a CD8+ phenotype and relatively low frequency in peripheral blood. Ankylosing spondylitis blood seemed to carry a telltale TCR beta motif made of several highly homologous variants.

From the 5' RACE reads, TCRdb called clonotypes with MiXCR, one entry per CDR3 protein. The repertoire holds more than 35,000 distinct CDR3 sequences, with less than 3% as singletons. This clonotype was recorded at least ten times. No antigen is known for it. V gave up 4 bases and J gave up 5 bases, with 18 bases separating them. Germline V gene lookup returns CDR1 SGDLS and CDR2 YYNGEE. The CDR3 is 15 amino acids. The chain carries TRBV9 and TRBJ1-1, with D possibly TRBD1 on 5 matching bases. The sequenced sample consisted of blood, either unsorted or a sorted T cell fraction (not recorded which). This clonotype originated in a male donor with ankylosing spondylitis or in good health (not recorded which). The CDR3 loop reads CASSPIPGGNTEAFF. The DNA for the CDR3 is TGTGCCAGCAGCCCGATCCCTGGGGGGAATACTGAAGCTTTCTTT.